Below are 8 T cell receptor beta chains sequenced from a single sample in a study of regulatory T cells in long-lasting Graves disease. The authors built TCR beta libraries using iRepertoire HTBI primers and Arm-PCR of CDR3 regions. TCRdb ran MiXCR on the multiplex PCR reads and lists one entry per CDR3 protein. This sample has about 420,000 distinct CDR3 sequences; roughly a quarter occur once, and the top ten carry approximately 25%. The time point denotes: persistent/refractory GD, antithyroid drugs over 5 years with positive TRAb. Construction of the TCR library relied on RNA isolated from PBMCs. The specimen comprised peripheral blood mononuclear cells (PBMCs), sampled when the disease was refractory, from a patient treated with antithyroid drugs. These receptors were obtained from a female donor with Graves disease.

This clonotype has ten or more counts. This sequence joins TRBV28 and TRBJ2-5; TRBD1 aligns across 7 bases. Per germline, CDR1 MDHEN and CDR2 SYDVKM. This CDR3 comprises 14 residues. Trimming removed 3 bases from V and 4 bases from J; junction bases left unmatched: 5. As DNA, the CDR3 is TGTGCCAGCAGTTTGCAGGGGGTGATAGAGACCCAGTACTTC. Protein product: CASSLQGVIETQYF. Together with reference TRBV28 and TRBJ2-5, the CDR3 gives the full variable domain: DVKVTQSSRYLVKRTGEKVFLECVQDMDHENMFWYRQDPGLGLRLIYFSYDVKMKEKGDIPEGYSVSREKKERFSLILESASTNQTSMYLCASSLQGVIETQYFGPGTRLLVL.

This clonotype was picked up a small number of times. The J gene is TRBJ1-2, the V gene TRBV4-1, with 8 bases lining up with TRBD1. CDR1 is MGHRA, CDR2 YSYEKL, per germline. V was pared by 5 bases and J by 3 bases, with 5 bases of the junction left unmatched. The CDR3 is made up of 14 amino acids. CDR3 in amino acids: CASSTAQGDYGYTF. As DNA, the CDR3 is TGCGCCAGCAGCACGGCACAGGGGGACTATGGCTACACCTTC.

The table lists this clonotype with many counts. The CDR3 nucleotides are TGTGCCAGCAGCGACGGGGGACTAATCTACAATGAGCAGTTCTTC. Translating gives CASSDGGLIYNEQFF. The chain recombines TRBV12-3 or TRBV12-4 with TRBJ2-1; 7 bases align to TRBD2. V was clipped by 6 bases and J by 3 bases; unmatched bases: 8. The CDR3 has 15 amino acids.

The chain has TRBV6-2 or TRBV6-3 and TRBJ2-1, with D unresolved. This CDR3 spans 15 amino acids. The V gene lost 8 bases and the J gene lost 4 bases, with 18 bases spanning the gap. Germline lookup yields CDR1 MNHEY and CDR2 SVGEGT. DNA of the CDR3: TGTGCCAGCCAAAACGGGTGGGATAGGTACAATGAGCAGTTCTTC. Encoded protein: CASQNGWDRYNEQFF.

The chain couples TRBV3-1 to TRBJ2-3, with D perhaps TRBD1 or TRBD2 (5 bases each). Germline lookup yields CDR1 LGHDT and CDR2 YNNKEL (reference sequence). Between the trimmed V and J ends, which lost 2 bases and 6 bases, there was a span of 15 bases. The CDR3 sequence is 15 residues long. This chain's CDR3 is CASSQTGQAGDTQYF. CDR3 coding DNA: TGTGCCAGCAGCCAAACGGGGCAGGCAGGGGATACGCAGTATTTT.

V gene TRBV6-2 or TRBV6-3 combines with J gene TRBJ2-3; D gene ambiguous. V was clipped by 5 bases and J by 4 bases, with 16 bases between them. The CDR3 extends over 15 amino acids. Germline-derived CDR1 and CDR2 are MNHEY and SVGEGT. The CDR3 reads CASSLSGAKSDTQYF. The DNA of the CDR3 is TGTGCCAGCAGTCTGTCAGGAGCTAAGTCAGATACGCAGTATTTT.

The chain links TRBV2 to TRBJ1-3; D call uncertain. V dropped 2 bases and J dropped 0 bases, with 11 bases sitting between them. The V gene's germline CDR1 is SNHLY and CDR2 FYNNEI. There are 16 residues in the CDR3. In DNA, the CDR3 is TGTGCCAGCAGTGAACAGGCAGCCAGCTCTGGAAACACCATATATTTT. Its protein is CASSEQAASSGNTIYF.

This clonotype has a single count. This chain connects TRBV19 to TRBJ2-1; the D is unclear. V shed 3 bases and J shed 2 bases, with 11 bases lying between them. The CDR3 sequence is 15 residues long. Germline CDR1 is LNHDA and CDR2 is SQIVND (reference sequence). The CDR3 nucleotides are TGTGCCAGTAGTATTGGGCCCCGCCCCTACAATGAGCAGTTCTTC. Translated, it gives CASSIGPRPYNEQFF.